The next 8 T cell receptor beta chains were all read from a single sample in a study of regulatory T cells in long-lasting Graves disease. TCR beta libraries were built with iRepertoire HTBI primers and Arm-PCR of CDR3 regions. TCRdb re-analysed the multiplex PCR reads in MiXCR, keeping a single row per CDR3 protein. This table has about 540,000 distinct CDR3 sequences, roughly 12% appearing once. Time point indicated: newly diagnosed GD, antithyroid drugs for less than 3 months. The TCR library was made from RNA that had been extracted from PBMCs in TRIzol. This sample was also put to use in a study of T cells in Graves' hyperthyroidism and ophthalmopathy.

The sample was peripheral blood mononuclear cells (PBMCs), taken at new diagnosis, from a patient treated with antithyroid drugs. These TCRs come from a man aged 30 to 45 with Graves disease.

The rearrangement joins TRBV10-3 to TRBJ2-7; tentatively, D is TRBD2 (5 bases). The germline V gene has CDR1 ENHRY and CDR2 SYGVKD. This CDR3 comprises 14 residues. The V end was cut by 6 bases, the J end by 0 bases, with 12 bases between. The CDR3 region has the DNA TGTGCCATCAGACGAGGACTCAACTCCTACGAGCAGTACTTC. It codes for CAIRRGLNSYEQYF.

This clonotype was recorded at least ten times. This may come from a read error, since a much larger clone is one base off. The chain carries TRBV12-3 or TRBV12-4 and TRBJ2-2; 7 positions agree with TRBD2. With V trimmed by 6 bases and J by 0 bases, 7 bases remained unmatched. The CDR3 is 16 residues long. CDR3 residues: CASSPELAANTGELFF. DNA for the CDR3: TGTGCCAGCAGCCCGGAGCTAGCGGCGAACACCGGGGAGCTGTTTTTT.

V is TRBV19 and J is TRBJ2-3, with TRBD2 identical over 11 bases. The CDR3 is 17 amino acids. Germline trimming cut 5 bases from V and 1 base from J; bases unmatched to any gene: 8. Germline V gives CDR1 LNHDA, CDR2 SQIVND (reference sequence). In DNA, the CDR3 is TGTGCCAGTAGTGGGACAGGGACTAGCGGACGCACAGATACGCAGTATTTT. Its protein is CASSGTGTSGRTDTQYF.

The chain couples TRBV27 to TRBJ2-1, with 16 bases lining up with TRBD2. Germline assignment: CDR1 MNHEY and CDR2 SMNVEV (reference sequence). The CDR3 runs to 20 residues. The junction had 13 bases not matched to a gene; V was cut back by 6 bases and J by 2 bases. In DNA form, the CDR3 reads TGTGCCAGCAGCTTTTGGGGGACTAGCGGGAGGGCCCATCCCTACAATGAGCAGTTCTTC. It yields the protein CASSFWGTSGRAHPYNEQFF.

This clonotype was detected many times. The CDR3, as DNA: TGTGCCAGCAGTTTCCGTAATAGCAATCAGCCCCAGCATTTT. Translated: CASSFRNSNQPQHF. This chain joins TRBV27 and TRBJ1-5; D gene ambiguous. The CDR3 contains 14 residues. Between the trimmed V and J ends, which lost 3 bases and 0 bases, there was a span of 6 bases. Germline values: CDR1 MNHEY, CDR2 SMNVEV (reference sequence).

The chain recombines TRBV20-1 with TRBJ2-7; TRBD2 matches 10 bases. V trimming: 6 bases; J trimming: 7 bases; junction bases outside the gene matches: 9. Germline CDR1 DFQATT, CDR2 SNEGSKA (reference sequence). The CDR3 extends over 13 amino acids. CDR3 in DNA: TGCAGTGCCCCGGCGAGTAGCGGGAGGGAGCAGTACTTC. It yields the protein CSAPASSGREQYF.

This clonotype has only a few counts. This chain uses TRBV4-2 with TRBJ2-2; 7 bases match TRBD2. Germline CDR1 is LGHNA and CDR2 is YNFKEQ. This CDR3 is built from 15 residues. V lost 2 bases, J lost 1 base, and 1 base stayed unmatched. CDR3 protein: CASSQTSVNTGELFF. CDR3 sequence (DNA): TGTGCCAGCAGCCAAACTAGCGTGAACACCGGGGAGCTGTTTTTT.

Only a few counts were recorded for this clonotype. The chain has TRBV7-9 and TRBJ1-2; D uncertain. The CDR3 is 11 residues long. Germline-derived CDR1 and CDR2 are SEHNR and FQNEAQ (reference sequence). In DNA, the CDR3 is TGTGCTTCGCGAACGGGCGATGGCTACACCTTC. It is translated as CASRTGDGYTF.